The 9 T cell receptor beta chains below come from one sample, sequenced in a study of shared clonotypes between healthy human individuals. Only in-frame clones appear in the TCRdb table, and some are missing; sequencing was by immunoSEQ multiplex PCR. The sample records fewer than 650,000 clones, 60% to 85% being singletons. The material sequenced was PBMCs. These receptors were collected from a woman aged 40 to 49 in good health. Some clones in this sample may be carry-over from other donors' samples.

As concerns this clone: One end of the junction fails to match germline, which may point to a read error. The chain employs TRBV10-2 and TRBJ2-7; D might be TRBD1 or TRBD2, each matching 7 bases. This CDR3 has 16 residues. Germline-derived CDR1 and CDR2 are WSHSY and SAAADI. The CDR3: CASSEAGRGGSYDQYF. The CDR3 region has the DNA TGCGCCAGCAGTGAGGCGGGCAGGGGGGGCTCCTACGATCAGTACTTC.

The chain couples TRBV15 to TRBJ2-5, with D uncertain. CDR3 length equals 12 residues. V lost 0 bases and J lost 5, with 4 bases in between. Germline V lookup: CDR1 LNHNV, CDR2 YYDKDF (reference sequence). CDR3 DNA: TGTGCCACCAGCAGAGATGTGGAGACCCAGTACTTC. Its protein is CATSRDVETQYF. Together with reference TRBV15 and TRBJ2-5, the CDR3 gives the full variable domain: DAMVIQNPRYQVTQFGKPVTLSCSQTLNHNVMYWYQQKSSQAPKLLFHYYDKDFNNEADTPDNFQSRRPNTSFCFLDIRSPGLGDTAMYLCATSRDVETQYFGPGTRLLVL.

The chain has TRBV5-1 and TRBJ1-5; a weak D match, TRBD1 (5 bases). The germline V gene has CDR1 SGHRS and CDR2 YFSETQ. V lost 4 bases, J lost 0 bases, and 8 bases lay in between. CDR3 length: 14 amino acids. The DNA for the CDR3 is TGCGCCAGCAGCCCGGACACTAGCAATCAGCCCCAGCATTTT. The encoded protein is CASSPDTSNQPQHF.

V and J are TRBV6-4 and TRBJ2-2; TRBD2 might be the D (7 bases). Germline CDR1 reads MRHNA; CDR2 reads SNTAGT. Trimming stripped 3 bases from V and 3 bases from J, with 11 bases between. The CDR3 runs 15 residues. The CDR3 bases are TGTGCCAGCAGTGAGGCGGGGGCGGACACCGGGGAGCTGTTTTTT. Translated, it gives CASSEAGADTGELFF.

A few counts support this clone. The identical CDR3 is also encoded by other nucleotide sequences in the sample. The chain uses TRBV9 and TRBJ1-5; D call uncertain. This CDR3 is built from 13 residues. The V end was cut by 3 bases, the J end by 2 bases, with 6 bases between. Germline V gives CDR1 SGDLS, CDR2 YYNGEE. The CDR3 DNA is TGTGCCAGCAGCGGGGGAGGCAATCAGCCCCAGCATTTT. Translated: CASSGGGNQPQHF. Supplemented by reference TRBV9 and TRBJ1-5, the full variable domain reads DSGVTQTPKHLITATGQRVTLRCSPRSGDLSVYWYQQSLDQGLQFLIQYYNGEERAKGNILERFSAQQFPDLHSELNLSSLELGDSALYFCASSGGGNQPQHFGDGTRLSIL.

The V call is TRBV19, the J call TRBJ2-2, with 9 bases aligning to TRBD1. Germline V gene lookup returns CDR1 LNHDA and CDR2 SQIVND (reference sequence). CDR3 size: 15 residues. V trimming: 3 bases; J trimming: 4 bases; junction bases outside the gene matches: 3. CDR3 DNA: TGTGCCAGTAGTATGGGGACAGGGACCACCGGGGAGCTGTTTTTT. Its protein is CASSMGTGTTGELFF.

This chain links TRBV9 with TRBJ1-1; 7 nucleotides line up with TRBD1. The CDR3 is 19 amino acids. With 1 base clipped from V and 1 base from J, the junction kept 16 bases outside the gene matches. CDR1 SGDLS and CDR2 YYNGEE come from the germline V gene. Written as DNA, the CDR3 is TGTGCCAGCAGCGTAAGCCCGACAGGGCTAGGGGATAGGAACACTGAAGCTTTCTTT. It specifies CASSVSPTGLGDRNTEAFF.

This clone was counted a single time. The chain links TRBV28 to TRBJ2-5, with TRBD2 matching over 12 bases. There are 15 residues in the CDR3. Losses at the gene ends were 6 bases for V and 3 bases for J; bases not matched to a gene: 5. Germline lookup yields CDR1 MDHEN and CDR2 SYDVKM. The CDR3 spells CASSQRTSGKETQYF. The CDR3 DNA reads as TGTGCCAGCAGCCAACGGACTAGCGGGAAAGAGACCCAGTACTTC.

The genes are TRBV5-1 and TRBJ1-3, with a tentative D call TRBD1 (5 bases). CDR1 and CDR2 (germline): SGHRS, YFSETQ. This CDR3 contains 14 residues. V was trimmed by 4 bases and J by 0 bases, leaving 8 bases between them. The CDR3 protein is CASSQDNSGNTIYF. In DNA, the CDR3 is TGCGCCAGCAGCCAGGACAACTCTGGAAACACCATATATTTT.